Following are 18 T cell receptor beta chains from one sample sequenced in a study of CD8 T cells in ankylosing spondylitis. TCRdb ran MiXCR on the 5' RACE reads and lists one entry per CDR3 protein. The table has hundreds of thousands of distinct CDR3 sequences, 8% to 11% seen once. Sequencing was performed on blood, either unsorted or a sorted T cell fraction (not recorded which). Receptors were obtained from a male donor with ankylosing spondylitis or in good health (not recorded which).

This clonotype was counted many times. This chain links TRBV20-1 with TRBJ2-5; TRBD1 might be the D (6 bases). From germline, CDR1 is DFQATT and CDR2 SNEGSKA (reference sequence). The CDR3 is 15 residues long. With 4 bases removed from V and 3 bases from J, the gap between germline ends came to 18 bases. CDR3 protein: CSANPPTGSEETQYF. Written as DNA, the CDR3 is TGCAGTGCTAACCCTCCTACAGGGTCGGAAGAGACCCAGTACTTC.

Many counts were recorded for this clonotype. The chain links TRBV5-1 to TRBJ1-5; 10 bases agree with TRBD1. CDR3 length: 15 residues. Germline trimming cut 3 bases from V and 6 bases from J; bases unmatched to any gene: 6. CDR1 SGHRS and CDR2 YFSETQ come from the germline V gene. In DNA form, the CDR3 reads TGCGCCAGCAGCTGGACAGGGGGTGAGGGTCAGCCCCAGCATTTT. Protein sequence: CASSWTGGEGQPQHF.

This clonotype has a count of ten or more. The rearrangement uses TRBV5-1 and TRBJ1-1; 7 bases align to TRBD1. V dropped 0 bases and J dropped 1; count of bases not matched to a gene: 3. From germline, CDR1 is SGHRS and CDR2 YFSETQ. This CDR3 has 15 residues. The CDR3 sequence is CASSLEAGGNTEAFF. The CDR3 bases are TGCGCCAGCAGCTTGGAGGCAGGGGGGAACACTGAAGCTTTCTTT.

This clonotype was counted ten times or more. V is TRBV5-1 and J is TRBJ2-3; 14 bases agree with TRBD2. V gave up 3 bases and J gave up 0 bases; unmatched junction bases: 3. CDR1 is SGHRS and CDR2 is YFSETQ in the germline V gene. The CDR3 contains 17 residues. CDR3 nucleotide sequence: TGCGCCAGCAGCTGGACTAGCGGGGGGATTAGCACAGATACGCAGTATTTT. Translating gives CASSWTSGGISTDTQYF.

The sample holds many counts of this clonotype. This chain links TRBV12-3 or TRBV12-4 with TRBJ2-5, with no clear D. Trimming shortened V by 4 bases and J by 2 bases, and 17 bases separated the two germline ends. The CDR3 length is 16 residues. As DNA, the CDR3 is TGTGCCAGCAGTTCAGATGGGTGGTTCCCACAAGAGACCCAGTACTTC. It encodes CASSSDGWFPQETQYF.

This clonotype was counted at least ten times. The chain carries TRBV20-1 and TRBJ2-7; perhaps TRBD2 as D (7 bases). The CDR3 has 15 amino acids. Trimming removed 2 bases from V and 3 bases from J, with 17 bases in between. Germline V CDR1 and CDR2: DFQATT, SNEGSKA (reference sequence). This chain's CDR3 is CSARSGGQSVYEQYF. As DNA, the CDR3 is TGCAGTGCTAGATCCGGGGGGCAGAGTGTCTACGAGCAGTACTTC.

The chain is built from TRBV3-1 and TRBJ1-1; weak D call: TRBD1 (6 bases). Trimming removed 2 bases from V and 2 bases from J, with 12 bases in between. The CDR3 is 15 residues long. The germline V gene has CDR1 LGHDT and CDR2 YNNKEL (reference sequence). The DNA of the CDR3 is TGTGCCAGCAGCCAATGGGGGGGCCAAAACACTGAAGCTTTCTTT. The encoded protein is CASSQWGGQNTEAFF.

Details on this clonotype: A much larger clonotype is one base distant, so this may be a read error. The rearrangement links TRBV5-1 to TRBJ2-1; 7 positions agree with TRBD2. This CDR3 spans 13 amino acids. The germline gives CDR1 SGHRS, CDR2 YFSETQ. This CDR3 reads CASSLEAGNEQLF. In DNA form, the CDR3 reads TGCGCCAGCAGCTTGGAAGCGGGGAATGAGCAGCTCTTC.

This clonotype has a count of ten or more. This chain links TRBV28 with TRBJ2-3; TRBD2 is a possible D gene (7 bases). The V gene lost 3 bases and the J gene lost 4 bases, with 11 bases spanning the gap. The CDR3 is 14 amino acids. Germline loops: CDR1 MDHEN, CDR2 SYDVKM. CDR3 region: CASSFQGRADTQYF. CDR3 in DNA: TGTGCCAGCAGTTTTCAGGGGAGGGCAGATACGCAGTATTTT.

This clonotype was seen repeatedly, ten times or more. This sequence joins TRBV6-1 and TRBJ2-2; 8 bases align to TRBD1. The length of the CDR3 is 15 residues. Germline V gene lookup returns CDR1 MNHNS and CDR2 SASEGT. Trimming at V came to 6 bases and at J to 6 bases, leaving 9 bases not matched to a gene. This CDR3 is CASRRTGLASGELFF. CDR3 nucleotides: TGTGCCAGCAGAAGGACAGGGTTAGCCTCCGGGGAGCTGTTTTTT.

This clonotype was picked up many times. The chain carries TRBV20-1 and TRBJ1-2; TRBD1 matches at 7 bases. The J segment lost 7 bases and the V segment lost 3 bases, leaving 11 bases of the junction unmatched. CDR3 length equals 14 residues. CDR1 is DFQATT, CDR2 SNEGSKA, per germline (reference sequence). The CDR3 loop is CSASSLRTGGGYTF. CDR3 sequence (DNA): TGCAGTGCTAGTAGCCTTCGGACAGGCGGTGGCTACACCTTC.

The chain has TRBV3-1 and TRBJ1-5; 9 bases match TRBD1. CDR1 LGHDT and CDR2 YNNKEL come from the germline V gene (reference sequence). CDR3 length: 16 amino acids. Losses at the gene ends were 1 base for V and 4 bases for J; bases not matched to a gene: 5. This CDR3 reads CASSQGGQGLNQPQHF. DNA for the CDR3: TGTGCCAGCAGCCAAGGGGGACAGGGACTTAATCAGCCCCAGCATTTT.

This clonotype was detected ten times or more. This rearrangement joins TRBV20-1 to TRBJ2-3; 11 bases fit TRBD2. The CDR3 totals 16 residues. V was pared by 5 bases and J by 4 bases, with 11 bases of the junction left unmatched. Germline V gene lookup returns CDR1 DFQATT and CDR2 SNEGSKA (reference sequence). In DNA form, the CDR3 reads TGCAGTGCTTGCCTAGTAGCGGGGGGGCCAGCAGATACGCAGTATTTT. It codes for CSACLVAGGPADTQYF.

This clonotype was detected a few times. The CDR3 bases are TGTGCCAGCAACCCAAATCTGGGCGCTGAAGCTTTCTTT. It is translated as CASNPNLGAEAFF. This sequence joins TRBV6-1 and TRBJ1-1; no clear D. Germline V gene data show CDR1 as MNHNS and CDR2 as SASEGT. The CDR3 runs 13 residues. Trimming left V 7 bases short and J 6 bases short, with 15 bases between.

The table lists this clonotype with many counts. This rearrangement joins TRBV11-2 to TRBJ2-3, with a tentative D call TRBD2 (6 bases). V shed 3 bases and J shed 1 base, with 11 bases lying between them. This CDR3 region has 15 residues. Germline CDR1 reads SGHAT; CDR2 reads FQNNGV. Written as DNA, the CDR3 is TGTGCCAGCAGCTTGGGACTGGGGGGCACAGATACGCAGTATTTT. It is translated as CASSLGLGGTDTQYF.

This clonotype was picked up one time. Its ends do not fully match the called genes, so a read error is possible. This sequence joins TRBV9 and TRBJ2-2; a weak D match, TRBD1 (6 bases). Germline V lookup: CDR1 SGDLS, CDR2 YYNGEE. The CDR3 runs 15 residues. The CDR3 nucleotides are TGTGCCAGCAGCGTCCGGGACATTGGGTTCGGGGAGCTGTCTTTT. This translates into CASSVRDIGFGELSF. The whole variable domain, remainder taken from reference TRBV9 and TRBJ2-2, is DSGVTQTPKHLITATGQRVTLRCSPRSGDLSVYWYQQSLDQGLQFLIQYYNGEERAKGNILERFSAQQFPDLHSELNLSSLELGDSALYFCASSVRDIGFGELSFGEGSRLTVL.

Points on this clonotype: Since a much larger clone is just one base distant, this may be a read error. This sequence joins TRBV5-6 and TRBJ2-5; 7 bases align to TRBD2. CDR1 and CDR2 from the germline V gene are SGHDT and YYEEEE. After removal of 2 bases from V and 4 bases from J, the junction contained 11 bases not matched to a gene. This CDR3 region has 16 residues. The CDR3 protein is CASSFGLVGGGETQYF. The CDR3 DNA is TGTGCCAGCAGCTTTGGACTAGTGGGGGGTGGAGAGACCCAGTACTTC.

This clonotype appeared many times. The chain employs TRBV7-2 and TRBJ2-7, with 7 bases that match TRBD2. CDR3 length: 14 amino acids. Germline V gives CDR1 SGHTA, CDR2 FQGNSA. V gave up 1 base and J gave up 4 bases; unmatched junction bases: 4. CDR3 loop: CASSLVAGPYEQYF. In nucleotides, the CDR3 is TGTGCCAGCAGCTTAGTAGCGGGCCCTTACGAGCAGTACTTC.